This passage covers 2 T cell receptor beta chains from one sample sequenced in a study of T-cell reconstitution after alpha-beta-depleted transplantation in children. It was with unique molecular identifiers that the TCRbeta library was prepared. TCRdb re-called the PCR reads through MiXCR, storing one row per CDR3 protein. Of about 640,000 distinct CDR3 sequences in the sample, approximately 17% are singletons; the top ten hold approximately 1%. The specimen comprised PBMCs from the stem cell graft donor, sampled from the stem cell graft. The receptors originated from a human donor who donated a stem cell graft to a child with acute myeloid leukemia.

V usage is TRBV20-1 and J usage is TRBJ2-3; D not resolved. The CDR3 covers 14 residues. The germline V and J ends were trimmed by 1 base and 2 bases, with 10 bases remaining between them. Germline V gene sequence: CDR1 DFQATT, CDR2 SNEGSKA (reference sequence). The CDR3 loop is CSARVGITTDTQYF. CDR3 DNA sequence: TGCAGTGCTAGAGTAGGCATCACCACAGATACGCAGTATTTT.

The rearrangement uses TRBV19 and TRBJ2-5; no clear D. This CDR3 has 13 residues. V lost 0 bases and J 3 bases, leaving 5 bases between the germline ends. Germline CDR1 is LNHDA and CDR2 is SQIVND (reference sequence). The CDR3 DNA follows: TGTGCCAGTAGTATAGATTCAGAAGAGACCCAGTACTTC. This translates into CASSIDSEETQYF.